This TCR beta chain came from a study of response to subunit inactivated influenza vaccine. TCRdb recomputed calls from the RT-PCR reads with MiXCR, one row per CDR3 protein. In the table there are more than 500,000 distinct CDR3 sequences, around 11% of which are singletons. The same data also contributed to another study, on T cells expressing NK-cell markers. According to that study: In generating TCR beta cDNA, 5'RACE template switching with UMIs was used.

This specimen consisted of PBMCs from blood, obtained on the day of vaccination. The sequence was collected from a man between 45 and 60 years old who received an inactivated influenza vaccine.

The CDR3, as DNA: TGCGCCAGCAGCCAGGGGACGCGCGGATCCGGAAACACCATATATTTT. Translation: CASSQGTRGSGNTIYF. The chain joins TRBV5-1 to TRBJ1-3, with D perhaps TRBD1 (6 bases). CDR1 and CDR2 (germline): SGHRS, YFSETQ. The CDR3 is 16 amino acids. Trimming cost V 4 bases and J 4 bases, with 18 bases left between them.